This TCR beta chain derives from a study of T cell repertoires in cytomegalovirus infection. TCRdb itself ran the reads through MiXCR, one entry per CDR3 protein. The repertoire holds approximately 240,000 distinct CDR3 sequences, with 9% to 15% as singletons. The CDR3 consists of 14 residues. V lost 6 bases and J 5 bases, leaving 11 bases between the germline ends. Germline V gene data show CDR1 as SNHLY and CDR2 as FYNNEI. V and J are TRBV2 and TRBJ1-6; tentatively, D is TRBD1 (6 bases). This clonotype was sampled from a human donor in good health (CMV status not recorded). Some clones in this sample may be carry-over from other donors' samples. The sample comprised PBMCs. The CDR3 sequence: CASSGRTDNSPLHF. The CDR3 DNA follows: TGTGCCAGCAGCGGGAGGACAGATAATTCACCCCTCCACTTT.